These 25 T cell receptor beta chains share one sample of origin, sequenced in a study of long-term antiretroviral therapy in people with HIV. Version v3.0 of the immunoSEQ assay was performed at survey level. Profiling relied on immunoSEQ multiplex PCR, and the TCRdb table lists in-frame clones only, not all of them. The sample records roughly 15,000 clones, around four fifths being singletons. Specimen: unsorted PBMCs, collected 0.1 years after starting antiretroviral therapy. The source is a man younger than 35 with HIV.

The chain joins TRBV13 to TRBJ1-1; D is unresolved. Germline CDR1 is PRHDT and CDR2 is FYEKMQ (reference sequence). V was cut by 5 bases and J by 0 bases, with 16 bases left in between. The length of the CDR3 is 16 residues. CDR3 DNA sequence: TGTGCCAGCAGCGACCCAGGTGGTTCGCTGAACACTGAAGCTTTCTTT. Protein product: CASSDPGGSLNTEAFF. The whole variable domain, remainder taken from reference TRBV13 and TRBJ1-1, is AAGVIQSPRHLIKEKRETATLKCYPIPRHDTVYWYQQGPGQDPQFLISFYEKMQSDKGSIPDRFSAQQFSDYHSELNMSSLELGDSALYFCASSDPGGSLNTEAFFGQGTRLTVV.

The V and J genes are TRBV25-1 and TRBJ1-1; D is unclear. V lost 5 bases and J lost 7, with 11 bases in between. This CDR3 region has 12 residues. Germline CDR1 MGHDK, CDR2 SYGVNS. The CDR3 region has the DNA TGTGCCAGCAGTTTGGGTCAGTATGAAGCTTTCTTT. Amino acids: CASSLGQYEAFF.

V is TRBV5-4 and J is TRBJ2-5; weak D call: TRBD1 (6 bases). V gave up 3 bases and J gave up 2 bases, with 8 bases separating them. CDR1 SGHNT and CDR2 YYREEE come from the germline V gene (reference sequence). This CDR3 region has 13 residues. In DNA, the CDR3 is TGTGCCAGCAGCTCAGGACAGCAAGAGACCCAGTACTTC. Translating it yields CASSSGQQETQYF.

Written as DNA, the CDR3 is TGTGCCAGCAGCTTAGGAGGACAGATTGAAGCTTTCTTT. Its translation is CASSLGGQIEAFF. The J gene is TRBJ1-1, the V gene TRBV11-1; a possible D gene is TRBD1 (6 bases). CDR1 is SGHAT and CDR2 is FQDESV in the germline V gene (reference sequence). Trimming removed 1 base from V and 7 bases from J, with 10 bases in between. CDR3 size: 13 residues.

As DNA, the CDR3 is TGTGCCAGCAGTGTACAGGGGGCAGGAAACATTCAGTACTTC. It codes for CASSVQGAGNIQYF. This chain uses TRBV5-4 with TRBJ2-4; TRBD1 matches 9 bases. Germline V gene sequence: CDR1 SGHNT, CDR2 YYREEE (reference sequence). The ends lost 5 bases at V and 6 bases at J; junction bases unmatched: 6. The length of the CDR3 is 14 residues.

About this clone itself: This same CDR3 is encoded by further DNA sequences in the sample. This chain joins TRBV9 and TRBJ1-3; D is perhaps TRBD1 (6 bases). The germline V gene encodes CDR1 SGDLS and CDR2 YYNGEE. This CDR3 spans 15 amino acids. The V end lost 5 bases, the J end lost 0 bases, and 12 bases lay between the germline ends. CDR3 sequence (DNA): TGTGCCAGCAGTGAGCAGGGGAGCTCTGGAAACACCATATATTTT. Its protein is CASSEQGSSGNTIYF.

The genes are TRBV4-3 and TRBJ2-5; D is unresolved. The germline V and J ends were trimmed by 1 base and 4 bases, with 13 bases remaining between them. The CDR3 contains 15 residues. CDR1 is LGHNA and CDR2 is YSLEER in the germline V gene. This chain's CDR3 is CASSQVYPRLETQYF. DNA for the CDR3: TGCGCCAGCAGCCAAGTTTACCCGAGGCTAGAGACCCAGTACTTC.

This chain connects TRBV7-6 to TRBJ2-1; weak D call: TRBD2 (6 bases). Between the trimmed V and J ends, which lost 0 bases and 5 bases, there was a span of 8 bases. Germline CDR1 SGHVS, CDR2 FNYEAQ. The CDR3 length is 14 residues. CDR3 sequence (DNA): TGTGCCAGCAGCTTAGCCCTAGCGAACAATGAGCAGTTCTTC. Amino acid sequence: CASSLALANNEQFF.

This clone was detected a few times. The rearrangement links TRBV18 to TRBJ1-1; no clear D. The length of the CDR3 is 13 residues. CDR1 is KGHSH, CDR2 LQKENI, per germline. V was clipped by 5 bases and J by 5 bases, with 12 bases between them. The CDR3 reads CASSFPLDTEAFF. CDR3 sequence (DNA): TGTGCCAGCTCATTTCCCTTGGATACTGAAGCTTTCTTT.

The V gene is TRBV5-4, the J gene TRBJ1-1; 10 nucleotides line up with TRBD1. Looked up from germline, CDR1 is SGHNT and CDR2 is YYREEE (reference sequence). The V gene end was trimmed by 2 bases and the J gene end by 8 bases; junction bases not matched to a gene: 9. This CDR3 contains 15 residues. The DNA of the CDR3 is TGTGCCAGCAGCTTAAAGGCGGGACAGGGGACAGAAGCTTTCTTT. Its protein product is CASSLKAGQGTEAFF.

The chain couples TRBV19 to TRBJ2-5, with a tentative D call TRBD1 (5 bases). The V end lost 7 bases, the J end lost 8 bases, and 17 bases lay between the germline ends. CDR1 is LNHDA, CDR2 SQIVND, per germline (reference sequence). The CDR3 runs to 13 residues. Written as DNA, the CDR3 is TGTGCCAGTACCGATAGGTGGGGCGTTACCCAGTACTTC. Its protein product is CASTDRWGVTQYF.

The rearrangement uses TRBV11-2 and TRBJ1-6; D is perhaps TRBD1 (5 bases). This CDR3 comprises 16 residues. Germline CDR1 SGHAT, CDR2 FQNNGV. V was pared by 5 bases and J by 10 bases, with 21 bases between. The CDR3 sequence: CASSPRGPHTISPLHF. DNA of the CDR3: TGTGCCAGCAGCCCTAGGGGACCCCATACAATCTCACCCCTCCACTTT.

The V call is TRBV2, the J call TRBJ2-2, with unresolved D. This CDR3 spans 13 amino acids. Germline-derived CDR1 and CDR2 are SNHLY and FYNNEI. The ends were cut back, 8 bases at V and 4 bases at J, with 11 bases in the middle. In nucleotides, the CDR3 is TGTGCCAGCCTCTCGGGCGGCACCGGGGAGCTGTTTTTT. This translates into CASLSGGTGELFF.

This chain joins TRBV18 and TRBJ1-1; D remains ambiguous. The CDR3 length is 14 residues. The germline CDR1 and CDR2 sequences are KGHSH and LQKENI. Trimming pared 8 bases from V and 3 bases from J, leaving 16 bases between. CDR3 sequence reads: CASVMDLADTEAFF. In DNA form, the CDR3 reads TGTGCCAGCGTAATGGACCTGGCGGACACTGAAGCTTTCTTT.

The chain is built from TRBV30 and TRBJ2-1; 9 bases align to TRBD2. This CDR3 contains 13 residues. Trimming took 3 bases from V and 4 from J; bases not matched to a gene: 1. The V gene's germline CDR1 is GTSNPN and CDR2 SVGIG (reference sequence). The CDR3 sequence: CAWRTSGYNEQFF. CDR3 in DNA: TGTGCCTGGAGGACTAGCGGATACAATGAGCAGTTCTTC.

The V call is TRBV7-9, the J call TRBJ1-1; no clear D. The CDR3 extends over 14 amino acids. V lost 3 bases to trimming and J lost 1 base, with 9 bases between them. CDR1 and CDR2 (germline): SEHNR, FQNEAQ (reference sequence). CDR3 protein: CASSLKPKNTEAFF. The CDR3 bases are TGTGCCAGCAGCTTGAAGCCCAAGAACACTGAAGCTTTCTTT. Using reference TRBV7-9 and TRBJ1-1 for the parts outside the CDR3, the full variable domain is DTGVSQNPRHKITKRGQNVTFRCDPISEHNRLYWYRQTLGQGPEFLTYFQNEAQLEKSRLLSDRFSAERPKGSFSTLEIQRTEQGDSAMYLCASSLKPKNTEAFFGQGTRLTVV.

The rearrangement joins TRBV7-6 to TRBJ2-1; maybe TRBD2 (6 bases). CDR1 and CDR2 (germline): SGHVS, FNYEAQ. Trimming took off 4 bases at V and 3 bases at J, with 10 bases between the two ends. This CDR3 is built from 14 residues. Here the CDR3 DNA reads TGTGCCAGCAGCTCCGGGACTGGCTACAATGAGCAGTTCTTC. The encoded protein is CASSSGTGYNEQFF.

CDR3 amino acids: CASSQIFDSGGDSYEQYF. DNA for the CDR3: TGTGCCAGCAGCCAAATATTCGATAGCGGGGGGGACTCCTACGAGCAGTACTTC. The chain carries TRBV4-2 and TRBJ2-7, with TRBD2 matching 11 bases. From germline, CDR1 is LGHNA and CDR2 YNFKEQ. V shed 2 bases, J shed 0 bases, and the junction held 9 bases outside the gene matches. The CDR3 spans 18 residues.

The chain uses TRBV29-1 and TRBJ2-2, with D hard to call. Looked up from germline, CDR1 is SQVTM and CDR2 is ANQGSEA. The CDR3 is 11 residues long. The CDR3 region is CIVLEAGELFF. DNA for the CDR3: TGCATCGTCTTAGAGGCCGGGGAGCTGTTTTTT.

This chain joins TRBV2 and TRBJ1-1; D is unresolved. Germline V CDR1 and CDR2: SNHLY, FYNNEI. The V end was cut by 2 bases, the J end by 0 bases, with 10 bases between. This CDR3 comprises 15 residues. As DNA, the CDR3 is TGTGCCAGCAGTGAATTGGAACAGTTGAACACTGAAGCTTTCTTT. Its protein product is CASSELEQLNTEAFF.

The chain employs TRBV5-4 and TRBJ2-5, with 8 bases aligning to TRBD1. The CDR3 runs 13 residues. V lost 4 bases, J lost 5 bases, and 4 bases stayed unmatched. Germline CDR1 SGHNT, CDR2 YYREEE (reference sequence). As DNA, the CDR3 is TGTGCCAGCAGCCCGGACAGGGAGGAGACCCAGTACTTC. Translated, it gives CASSPDREETQYF.

CDR3 residues: CSVEGGQLSTDTQYF. CDR3 DNA: TGCAGCGTTGAGGGGGGACAGCTAAGCACAGATACGCAGTATTTT. The V gene is TRBV29-1, the J gene TRBJ2-3; D might be TRBD1 (7 bases). This CDR3 spans 15 amino acids. The germline V gene has CDR1 SQVTM and CDR2 ANQGSEA. The ends were cut back, 3 bases at V and 0 bases at J, with 13 bases in the middle.

The sample holds one count of this clone. Here the CDR3 reads CASSQGRGADTQYF. CDR3 bases: TGTGCCAGCAGCCAGGGCAGGGGAGCAGATACGCAGTATTTT. V is TRBV4-2 and J is TRBJ2-3; tentatively, D is TRBD1 (6 bases). Germline V gives CDR1 LGHNA, CDR2 YNFKEQ. The CDR3 has 14 residues. V was pared by 3 bases and J by 4 bases, with 11 bases between.

This clone was picked up one time. The chain has TRBV5-4 and TRBJ2-2; the D gene is possibly TRBD2 (6 bases). There are 15 residues in the CDR3. Trimming removed 1 base from V and 1 base from J, with 8 bases in between. Germline lookup yields CDR1 SGHNT and CDR2 YYREEE (reference sequence). CDR3 amino acids: CASSLSSGNTGELFF. CDR3 nucleotide sequence: TGTGCCAGCAGCTTGAGTAGCGGGAACACCGGGGAGCTGTTTTTT.

This chain connects TRBV6-5 to TRBJ1-5, with 9 bases fitting TRBD1. The germline gives CDR1 MNHEY, CDR2 SVGAGI. The J segment lost 6 bases and the V segment lost 7 bases, leaving 7 bases of the junction unmatched. The CDR3 has 14 residues. CDR3 region: CASTGTGMFQPQHF. DNA of the CDR3: TGTGCCAGCACCGGGACAGGGATGTTTCAGCCCCAGCATTTT.